This TCR beta chain came from a study of cytomegalovirus exposure and HLA in healthy donors. 13 Jbeta primers and 60 Vbeta primers were used for the PCR. Clones were read by immunoSEQ multiplex PCR, and TCRdb kept only the in-frame ones, dropping some. The sample contains 150,000 or so clones, approximately 74% of which appear only once. CDR1 and CDR2 from the germline V gene are MNHEY and SMNVEV (reference sequence). CDR3 size: 15 residues. J gave up 4 bases and V 4 bases, and 6 bases lay outside the gene matches. The rearrangement links TRBV27 to TRBJ1-2; 10 nucleotides align to TRBD1. Material: PBMCs. The source of this sequence is a man aged 25 to 40 in good health and CMV-seronegative. The DNA for the CDR3 is TGTGCCAGCAGTTGGGGGACAGGGGCAACCTATGGCTACACCTTC. This codes for CASSWGTGATYGYTF.